Listed below are T cell receptor beta chains from one sample, sequenced in a study of spatial heterogeneity in lung cancer. TCRdb recomputed calls from the 5' RACE reads with MiXCR, one row per CDR3 protein. The sample consists of roughly 7,800 distinct CDR3 sequences, about a sixth of them appearing once. The sample here was normal lung tissue next to the tumor, taken at surgery. These receptors all stem from a male donor with early-stage non-small cell lung cancer. The CDR3 runs from the conserved cysteine through the conserved F or W. The D gene is left open where the match is weak. Clone size is stated in some rows and not others, as once, few, many or a class when expanded.

J: TRBJ2-3; D: .; size: .; V: TRBV9; CDR3: CASSVQGAWATDTQYF; DNA: TGTGCCAGCAGCGTACAGGGAGCGTGGGCCACAGATACGCAGTATTTT
J: TRBJ1-6; D: TRBD1; size: many; V: TRBV11-2; CDR3: CASSLGDRGQNSPLHF; DNA: TGTGCCAGCAGCTTAGGCGACAGGGGGCAGAATTCACCCCTCCACTTT
J: TRBJ2-7; D: .; size: many; V: TRBV28; CDR3: CASSRRVNSYEQYF; DNA: TGTGCCAGCAGTCGAAGGGTTAACTCCTACGAGCAGTACTTC
J: TRBJ1-2; D: .; size: many; V: TRBV2; CDR3: CASRLRARGTNYGYTF; DNA: TGTGCCAGCAGGCTCAGGGCCAGAGGGACTAACTATGGCTACACCTTC
J: TRBJ2-7; D: .; size: medium-sized; V: TRBV6-5; CDR3: CASSYRGGYEQYF; DNA: TGTGCCAGCAGTTACCGTGGGGGCTACGAGCAGTACTTC
J: TRBJ2-5; D: TRBD1; size: many; V: TRBV6-2/TRBV6-3; CDR3: CASSYLGQAQETQYF; DNA: TGTGCCAGCAGTTACCTGGGACAGGCCCAAGAGACCCAGTACTTC
J: TRBJ2-1; D: TRBD2; size: many; V: TRBV20-1; CDR3: CSVTKSGSSYNEQFF; DNA: TGCAGTGTCACAAAAAGCGGGAGCTCCTACAATGAGCAGTTCTTC
J: TRBJ2-7; D: .; size: few; V: TRBV29-1; CDR3: CSVRDGTYEQYF; DNA: TGCAGCGTCAGGGACGGAACTTACGAGCAGTACTTC
J: TRBJ2-5; D: .; size: few; V: TRBV5-1; CDR3: CASSPLGLSSETQYF; DNA: TGCGCCAGCAGCCCACTGGGATTGTCTAGCGAGACCCAGTACTTC
J: TRBJ1-6; D: .; size: medium-sized; V: TRBV6-5; CDR3: CASSYRESPLHF; DNA: TGTGCCAGCAGTTACAGGGAATCACCCCTCCACTTT
J: TRBJ2-7; D: .; size: .; V: TRBV28; CDR3: CASSHRGGLEQYF; DNA: TGTGCCAGCAGTCACAGGGGGGGTCTCGAGCAGTACTTC
J: TRBJ2-5; D: .; size: .; V: TRBV20-1; CDR3: CSAPREGVETQYF; DNA: TGCAGTGCTCCCAGAGAGGGAGTGGAGACCCAGTACTTC
J: TRBJ2-1; D: TRBD1; size: .; V: TRBV28; CDR3: CASPPGTGSYNEQFF; DNA: TGTGCCAGTCCCCCCGGGACAGGCTCCTACAATGAGCAGTTCTTC
J: TRBJ2-1; D: TRBD2; size: .; V: TRBV3-1; CDR3: CASSTVGGSIYEQFF; DNA: TGTGCCAGCAGCACAGTGGGCGGGAGTATATATGAGCAGTTCTTC
J: TRBJ1-5; D: .; size: many; V: TRBV6-1; CDR3: CASRESGDSNQPQHF; DNA: TGTGCCAGCAGGGAGAGTGGGGATAGCAATCAGCCCCAGCATTTT
J: TRBJ1-5; D: .; size: .; V: TRBV5-1; CDR3: CASSSDGQPNQPQHF; DNA: TGCGCCAGCAGCTCCGATGGACAGCCTAATCAGCCCCAGCATTTT
J: TRBJ2-7; D: TRBD1; size: .; V: TRBV19; CDR3: CASSPWDRAYEQYF; DNA: TGTGCCAGTAGTCCGTGGGACAGGGCCTACGAGCAGTACTTC
J: TRBJ1-1; D: TRBD1; size: .; V: TRBV20-1; CDR3: CSAPRQGTEAFF; DNA: TGCAGTGCGCCTAGACAGGGGACTGAAGCTTTCTTT
J: TRBJ2-5; D: TRBD2; size: few; V: TRBV7-2; CDR3: CASSSTSVRSETQYF; DNA: TGTGCCAGCAGCTCCACTAGCGTCAGGAGTGAGACCCAGTACTTC
J: TRBJ2-1; D: TRBD1; size: .; V: TRBV2; CDR3: CASIRTGPGVNDEQFF; DNA: TGTGCCAGCATTAGGACAGGGCCTGGGGTTAACGATGAGCAGTTCTTC
J: TRBJ2-2; D: TRBD1; size: medium-sized; V: TRBV28; CDR3: CASSFDRANTGELFF; DNA: TGTGCCAGCAGTTTTGACAGGGCTAACACCGGGGAGCTGTTTTTT
J: TRBJ1-2; D: TRBD1; size: medium-sized; V: TRBV28; CDR3: CASSSGQVYGYTF; DNA: TGTGCCAGCAGTTCCGGACAGGTATATGGCTACACCTTC
J: TRBJ2-7; D: .; size: few; V: TRBV7-9; CDR3: CASSLIDLSPYEQYF; DNA: TGTGCCAGCAGCTTAATAGATCTAAGCCCCTACGAGCAGTACTTC
J: TRBJ2-3; D: .; size: .; V: TRBV11-2; CDR3: CASSLRGITNTDTQYF; DNA: TGTGCCAGCAGCCTCAGGGGAATTACTAACACAGATACGCAGTATTTT